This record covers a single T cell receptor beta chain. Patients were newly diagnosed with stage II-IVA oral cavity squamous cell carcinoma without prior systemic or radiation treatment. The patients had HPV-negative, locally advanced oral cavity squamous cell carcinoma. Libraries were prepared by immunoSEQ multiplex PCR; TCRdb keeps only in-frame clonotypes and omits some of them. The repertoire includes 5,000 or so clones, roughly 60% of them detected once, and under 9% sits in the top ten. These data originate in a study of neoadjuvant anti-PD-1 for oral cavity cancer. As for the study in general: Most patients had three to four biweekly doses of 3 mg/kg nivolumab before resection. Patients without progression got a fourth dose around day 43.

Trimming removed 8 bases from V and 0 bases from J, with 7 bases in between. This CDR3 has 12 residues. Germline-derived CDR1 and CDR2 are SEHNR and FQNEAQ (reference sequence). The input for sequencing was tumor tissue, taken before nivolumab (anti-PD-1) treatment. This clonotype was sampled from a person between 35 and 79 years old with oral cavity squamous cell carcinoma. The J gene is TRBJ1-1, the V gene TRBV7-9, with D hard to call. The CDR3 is CASVLLNTEAFF. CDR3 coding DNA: TGTGCCAGCGTACTGTTGAACACTGAAGCTTTCTTT.